Each of the 32 T cell receptor beta chains below was sequenced from the same sample in a study of blood T cell repertoires in COVID-19. Profiling relied on immunoSEQ multiplex PCR, and the TCRdb table lists in-frame clones only, not all of them. The profile covers some 130,000 clones, with approximately 74% appearing a single time and under 2.5% taken by the ten largest. The sample taken for sequencing was peripheral blood. These TCRs come from a woman aged 70-85 years with acute or convalescent COVID-19.

The chain links TRBV18 to TRBJ1-5, with 8 bases identical to TRBD1. This CDR3 comprises 13 residues. Germline V gives CDR1 KGHSH, CDR2 LQKENI. V shed 5 bases, J shed 8 bases, and the junction held 5 bases outside the gene matches. The CDR3 coding sequence is TGTGCCAGCTCATCAATACAGGGGGAGCCCCAGCATTTT. Protein sequence: CASSSIQGEPQHF.

This rearrangement joins TRBV5-1 to TRBJ2-3; TRBD2 matches 11 bases. Germline assignment: CDR1 SGHRS and CDR2 YFSETQ. CDR3 length: 17 residues. Trimming at V came to 1 base and at J to 1 base, leaving 5 bases not matched to a gene. The CDR3 DNA reads as TGCGCCAGCAGCTTGTGGCCGGGACTAGCGGGCACAGATACGCAGTATTTT. Protein product: CASSLWPGLAGTDTQYF.

This rearrangement joins TRBV7-9 to TRBJ2-7; 7 nucleotides align to TRBD1. Germline CDR1 and CDR2: SEHNR and FQNEAQ (reference sequence). The V gene end was trimmed by 2 bases and the J gene end by 4 bases; junction bases not matched to a gene: 8. The CDR3 runs to 15 residues. The CDR3 DNA sequence: TGTGCCAGCAGCTTAAATCGAGACAGGGAATACGAGCAGTACTTC. It translates to CASSLNRDREYEQYF.

This clone came up many times. This CDR3 is CASSLGNRADYGYTF. CDR3 sequence (DNA): TGTGCCAGCAGCTTAGGCAACAGGGCCGACTATGGCTACACCTTC. The chain recombines TRBV7-8 with TRBJ1-2; possibly TRBD1 for D (6 bases). The V end was cut by 1 base, the J end by 3 bases, with 12 bases between. Germline CDR1 SGHVS, CDR2 FQNEAQ. The CDR3 length is 15 residues.

This chain joins TRBV7-8 and TRBJ2-2, with a possible D match to TRBD2 (6 bases). Germline V CDR1 and CDR2: SGHVS, FQNEAQ. CDR3 length equals 16 residues. Trimming pared 3 bases from V and 5 bases from J, leaving 16 bases between. CDR3 in amino acids: CASSFRDWIDTGELFF. The CDR3 DNA follows: TGTGCCAGCAGCTTCCGGGACTGGATCGATACCGGGGAGCTGTTTTTT. The variable domain in full, completed from reference TRBV7-8 and TRBJ2-2, reads GAGVSQSPRYKVAKRGQDVALRCDPISGHVSLFWYQQALGQGPEFLTYFQNEAQLDKSGLPSDRFFAERPEGSVSTLKIQRTQQEDSAVYLCASSFRDWIDTGELFFGEGSRLTVL.

The V and J genes are TRBV27 and TRBJ1-1, with D possibly TRBD1 on 6 matching bases. The V end was cut by 5 bases, the J end by 4 bases, with 11 bases between. Germline V gene data show CDR1 as MNHEY and CDR2 as SMNVEV (reference sequence). The CDR3 sequence is 13 residues long. The CDR3 protein is CASSNPGATEAFF. The DNA for the CDR3 is TGTGCCAGCAGTAATCCAGGGGCCACTGAAGCTTTCTTT.

The gene calls are TRBV7-8 and TRBJ2-7, with 9 bases that match TRBD2. The CDR3 runs 16 residues. The germline V gene has CDR1 SGHVS and CDR2 FQNEAQ. Trimming removed 5 bases from V and 5 bases from J; junction bases left unmatched: 13. The CDR3 sequence: CASSTPLAGSFDEQYF. CDR3 bases: TGTGCCAGCAGCACTCCCCTAGCGGGGAGCTTCGACGAGCAGTACTTC.

This chain uses TRBV2 with TRBJ1-2, with D maybe TRBD1 (5 bases). Per germline, CDR1 SNHLY and CDR2 FYNNEI. This CDR3 has 13 residues. The germline V and J ends were trimmed by 5 bases and 1 base, with 8 bases remaining between them. As DNA, the CDR3 is TGTGCCAGCAGTCCCAGGGATAACTATGGCTACACCTTC. Amino acid sequence: CASSPRDNYGYTF. Variable domain in full (rest from reference TRBV2 and TRBJ1-2): EPEVTQTPSHQVTQMGQEVILRCVPISNHLYFYWYRQILGQKVEFLVSFYNNEISEKSEIFDDQFSVERPDGSNFTLKIRSTKLEDSAMYFCASSPRDNYGYTFGSGTRLTVV.

The V and J genes are TRBV12-1 and TRBJ1-5; the tabulated D call, TRBD1, remains unverified against the DNA. TRBV12-1 is designated a pseudogene. The CDR3 covers 15 residues. The CDR3 nucleotides read TGTGCCAGCAGCTCTATCGGACAGGGGGATCAGCCCCAGCATTTT. This translates into CASSSIGQGDQPQHF.

The rearrangement links TRBV14 to TRBJ2-2; maybe TRBD1 (6 bases). The CDR3 extends over 17 amino acids. Germline assignment: CDR1 SGHDN and CDR2 FVKESK. Trimming took 2 bases from V and 4 from J, leaving 17 bases between them. The CDR3 here is CASSQLTGLSVTGELFF. CDR3 bases: TGTGCCAGCAGCCAATTAACAGGGCTATCGGTCACCGGGGAGCTGTTTTTT. Supplemented by reference TRBV14 and TRBJ2-2, the full variable domain reads EAGVTQFPSHSVIEKGQTVTLRCDPISGHDNLYWYRRVMGKEIKFLLHFVKESKQDESGMPNNRFLAERTGGTYSTLKVQPAELEDSGVYFCASSQLTGLSVTGELFFGEGSRLTVL.

CDR3 residues: CASSVVAGEYNEQFF. CDR3 DNA sequence: TGTGCCAGCAGCGTAGTAGCGGGAGAATACAATGAGCAGTTCTTC. This chain connects TRBV9 to TRBJ2-1; TRBD2 agrees at 9 bases. Germline V gene data show CDR1 as SGDLS and CDR2 as YYNGEE. The CDR3 totals 15 residues. V shed 0 bases, J shed 4 bases, and the junction held 2 bases outside the gene matches.

This chain connects TRBV7-2 to TRBJ2-7, with 7 bases aligning to TRBD2. The CDR3 is 11 residues long. V shed 4 bases and J 7 bases; nucleotides not matched to a gene: 1. The germline V gene encodes CDR1 SGHTA and CDR2 FQGNSA. The CDR3 DNA reads TGTGCCAGCAGCTCCGGGAGGGAGCAGTACTTC. Protein: CASSSGREQYF.

The genes are TRBV6-2 or TRBV6-3 and TRBJ1-6; 9 nucleotides match TRBD1. With 2 bases clipped from V and 9 bases from J, the junction kept 5 bases outside the gene matches. The CDR3 consists of 15 residues. The germline V gene encodes CDR1 MNHEY and CDR2 SVGEGT. The CDR3 DNA follows: TGTGCCAGCAGTTACACTGCGGACAGGGGTTCACCCCTCCACTTT. It encodes CASSYTADRGSPLHF.

V gene TRBV9 combines with J gene TRBJ2-2, with 9 positions matching TRBD2. In germline, CDR1 is SGDLS, CDR2 YYNGEE. After removal of 5 bases from V and 3 bases from J, the junction contained 8 bases not matched to a gene. This CDR3 is 16 amino acids long. CDR3 nucleotide sequence: TGTGCCAGCAGTGACCCTAGCGGGAAGGACACCGGGGAGCTGTTTTTT. It translates to CASSDPSGKDTGELFF. Looking up the rest from reference TRBV9 and TRBJ2-2 gives the full variable domain: DSGVTQTPKHLITATGQRVTLRCSPRSGDLSVYWYQQSLDQGLQFLIQYYNGEERAKGNILERFSAQQFPDLHSELNLSSLELGDSALYFCASSDPSGKDTGELFFGEGSRLTVL.

This chain joins TRBV29-1 and TRBJ2-7, with 9 nucleotides matching TRBD2. The CDR3 is 12 amino acids. Germline V gene lookup returns CDR1 SQVTM and CDR2 ANQGSEA. Trimming cost V 1 base and J 5 bases; bases outside gene matches: 0. CDR3 protein: CSVEGTSDEQYF. The CDR3 bases are TGCAGCGTTGAAGGGACTAGCGACGAGCAGTACTTC.

The genes are TRBV4-2 and TRBJ2-7; the match to TRBD2 covers 11 bases. Trimming at V came to 1 base and at J to 3 bases, leaving 2 bases not matched to a gene. Germline V lookup: CDR1 LGHNA, CDR2 YNFKEQ. The CDR3 has 15 amino acids. Here the CDR3 reads CASSQVGTSGYEQYF. In DNA, the CDR3 is TGTGCCAGCAGCCAAGTCGGGACTAGCGGCTACGAGCAGTACTTC.

The chain employs TRBV2 and TRBJ2-1, with 10 bases identical to TRBD2. J gave up 4 bases and V 6 bases, and 6 bases lay outside the gene matches. This CDR3 has 15 residues. Germline CDR1 is SNHLY and CDR2 is FYNNEI. The CDR3 DNA is TGTGCCAGCAGGAGGTTAGCGGGGGGTTACAATGAGCAGTTCTTC. Its translation is CASRRLAGGYNEQFF. Complete variable domain (other parts from reference TRBV2 and TRBJ2-1): EPEVTQTPSHQVTQMGQEVILRCVPISNHLYFYWYRQILGQKVEFLVSFYNNEISEKSEIFDDQFSVERPDGSNFTLKIRSTKLEDSAMYFCASRRLAGGYNEQFFGPGTRLTVL.

The chain uses TRBV6-5 and TRBJ2-2; TRBD2 agrees at 7 bases. V lost 11 bases and J lost 1; bases outside the gene matches: 7. Germline V gives CDR1 MNHEY, CDR2 SVGAGI. The CDR3 extends over 14 amino acids. The CDR3 loop reads CASGRGLNTGELFF. Written as DNA, the CDR3 is TGTGCCTCGGGGCGGGGGTTGAACACCGGGGAGCTGTTTTTT.

The genes are TRBV6-2 or TRBV6-3 and TRBJ2-7; no firm D call. Trimming took 1 base from V and 1 from J, leaving 5 bases between them. Germline V gives CDR1 MNHEY, CDR2 SVGEGT. The CDR3 covers 13 residues. The CDR3 is CASSYFQSYEQYF. In nucleotides, the CDR3 is TGTGCCAGCAGTTACTTCCAGTCCTACGAGCAGTACTTC.

This clone has only a few counts. The V and J genes are TRBV6-5 and TRBJ1-2; possible D gene TRBD1, 5 bases. In germline, CDR1 is MNHEY, CDR2 SVGAGI. CDR3 length equals 12 residues. Trimming left V 5 bases short and J 3 bases short, with 7 bases between. The CDR3 reads CASSRGDYGYTF. DNA for the CDR3: TGTGCCAGCAGTAGGGGTGACTATGGCTACACCTTC.

This clone was observed once. The chain uses TRBV6-5 and TRBJ1-1; D not certain. V lost 8 bases to trimming and J lost 11 bases, with 21 bases between them. The CDR3 is 13 residues long. Germline-derived CDR1 and CDR2 are MNHEY and SVGAGI. The CDR3 loop reads CASSFGGPGEAFF. CDR3 DNA sequence: TGTGCCAGCTCCTTCGGAGGCCCCGGGGAGGCTTTCTTT.

This chain uses TRBV29-1 with TRBJ2-3, with 13 bases identical to TRBD2. The germline V gene encodes CDR1 SQVTM and CDR2 ANQGSEA. The trim removed 6 bases at V and 7 bases at J, leaving 7 bases unmatched. This CDR3 contains 14 residues. The CDR3 loop is CSVTSGGAGNTQYF. CDR3 DNA: TGCAGCGTCACTAGCGGGGGGGCCGGGAATACGCAGTATTTT.

V gene TRBV30 combines with J gene TRBJ1-4; 7 nucleotides line up with TRBD1. V dropped 3 bases and J dropped 6; count of bases not matched to a gene: 7. Germline loops: CDR1 GTSNPN, CDR2 SVGIG (reference sequence). The CDR3 has 14 amino acids. DNA of the CDR3: TGTGCCTGGAGGAGGGGGCCTTCGGATGAAAAACTGTTTTTT. It specifies CAWRRGPSDEKLFF.

In its sample, this clone was seen a few times. J is TRBJ1-4 and V is TRBV4-3, with TRBD1 identical over 9 bases. CDR3 size: 15 residues. V shed 1 base, J shed 8 bases, and the junction held 5 bases outside the gene matches. Germline V gene lookup returns CDR1 LGHNA and CDR2 YSLEER. This chain's CDR3 is CASSQAGTGREKLFF. The CDR3 DNA follows: TGCGCCAGCAGCCAAGCGGGGACAGGGAGAGAAAAACTGTTTTTT.

The chain recombines TRBV19 with TRBJ2-1; a weak D match, TRBD2 (6 bases). The CDR3 extends over 13 amino acids. Trimming removed 8 bases at V and 9 bases at J, with 17 bases between. Germline V gene sequence: CDR1 LNHDA, CDR2 SQIVND (reference sequence). CDR3 coding DNA: TGTGCCAGTTACAGCCAAATCGGGGGTGAGCAGTTCTTC. It codes for CASYSQIGGEQFF.

This chain connects TRBV7-9 to TRBJ1-5; 7 positions match TRBD1. The germline V gene has CDR1 SEHNR and CDR2 FQNEAQ (reference sequence). CDR3 size: 14 residues. The J segment lost 6 bases and the V segment lost 1 base, leaving 3 bases of the junction unmatched. For the CDR3, the DNA is TGTGCCAGCAGCTTAGGGGCAGGGGGTCAGCCCCAGCATTTT. Its protein product is CASSLGAGGQPQHF.

This rearrangement joins TRBV20-1 to TRBJ1-4; TRBD1 might be the D (6 bases). The CDR3 runs 11 residues. The germline V gene has CDR1 DFQATT and CDR2 SNEGSKA (reference sequence). Trimming took 7 bases from V and 5 from J, leaving 8 bases between them. CDR3 sequence: CSGTENEKLFF. The CDR3 nucleotides read TGCAGTGGGACAGAGAATGAAAAACTGTTTTTT.

This clone showed up many times. This rearrangement joins TRBV27 to TRBJ1-2; TRBD1 matches 7 bases. The CDR3 length is 13 residues. From germline, CDR1 is MNHEY and CDR2 SMNVEV (reference sequence). With 6 bases clipped from V and 7 bases from J, the junction kept 8 bases outside the gene matches. CDR3 protein: CASSEQGSVGYTF. The DNA of the CDR3 is TGTGCCAGCAGCGAACAGGGGTCGGTTGGCTACACCTTC.

This chain joins TRBV15 and TRBJ2-7; tentative D call: TRBD2 (6 bases). Trimming took off 0 bases at V and 3 bases at J, with 12 bases between the two ends. The germline V gene has CDR1 LNHNV and CDR2 YYDKDF (reference sequence). The CDR3 is 15 amino acids. The chain's CDR3 is CATSREGGAYYEQYF. Here the CDR3 DNA reads TGTGCCACCAGCAGAGAAGGCGGGGCCTACTACGAGCAGTACTTC.

The table lists this clone with a few counts. This chain connects TRBV19 to TRBJ1-3; D not resolved. From germline, CDR1 is LNHDA and CDR2 SQIVND (reference sequence). The CDR3 spans 21 residues. Trimming stripped 3 bases from V and 0 bases from J, with 27 bases between. DNA for the CDR3: TGTGCCAGTAGTATTAGGAGGAGGACGGGGATCGTTGAGAGCTCTGGAAACACCATATATTTT. This codes for CASSIRRRTGIVESSGNTIYF.

The gene calls are TRBV30 and TRBJ1-3, with D unclear. The germline gives CDR1 GTSNPN, CDR2 SVGIG (reference sequence). The CDR3 spans 14 residues. V lost 3 bases to trimming and J lost 1 base, with 10 bases between them. Here the CDR3 DNA reads TGTGCCTGGAGCTTAGGGAGTTCTGGAAACACCATATATTTT. Its protein is CAWSLGSSGNTIYF.

This clone was recorded a few times. The chain joins TRBV19 to TRBJ1-1; TRBD1 is a possible D gene (6 bases). The V end lost 7 bases, the J end lost 1 base, and 13 bases lay between the germline ends. The CDR3 length is 14 residues. From germline, CDR1 is LNHDA and CDR2 SQIVND (reference sequence). CDR3 amino acids: CASISRTENTEAFF. For the CDR3, the DNA is TGTGCCAGTATTTCCAGGACAGAGAACACTGAAGCTTTCTTT.